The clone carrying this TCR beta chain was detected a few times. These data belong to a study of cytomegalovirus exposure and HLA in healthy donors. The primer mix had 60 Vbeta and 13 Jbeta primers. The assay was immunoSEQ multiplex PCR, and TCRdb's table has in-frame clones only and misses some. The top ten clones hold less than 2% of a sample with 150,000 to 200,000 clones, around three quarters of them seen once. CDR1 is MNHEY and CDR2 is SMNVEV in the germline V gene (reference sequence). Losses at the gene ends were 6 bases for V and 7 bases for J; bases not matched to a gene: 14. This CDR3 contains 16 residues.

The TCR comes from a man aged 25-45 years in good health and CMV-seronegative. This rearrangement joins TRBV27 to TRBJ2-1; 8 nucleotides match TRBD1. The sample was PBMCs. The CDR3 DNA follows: TGTGCCAGCAGATCATCGGACAGGGTTCGTGTGAATGAGCAGTTCTTC. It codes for CASRSSDRVRVNEQFF.